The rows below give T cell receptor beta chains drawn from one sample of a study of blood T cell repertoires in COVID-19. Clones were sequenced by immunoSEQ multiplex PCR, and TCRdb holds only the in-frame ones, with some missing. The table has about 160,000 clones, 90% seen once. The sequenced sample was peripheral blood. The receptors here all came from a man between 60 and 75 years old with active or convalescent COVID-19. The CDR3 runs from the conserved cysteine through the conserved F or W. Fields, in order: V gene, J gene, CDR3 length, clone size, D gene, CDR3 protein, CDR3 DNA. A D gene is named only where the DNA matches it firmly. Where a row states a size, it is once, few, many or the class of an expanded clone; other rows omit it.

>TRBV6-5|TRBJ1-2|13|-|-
CASSYKGRYGYTF
TGTGCCAGCAGTTACAAGGGGAGGTATGGCTACACCTTC
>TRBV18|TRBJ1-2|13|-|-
CASSPPERNGYTF
TGTGCCAGCTCACCACCGGAGCGAAATGGCTACACCTTC
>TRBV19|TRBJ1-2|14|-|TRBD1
CASSTLGQGYGYTF
TGTGCCAGTAGTACCCTAGGACAGGGCTATGGCTACACCTTC
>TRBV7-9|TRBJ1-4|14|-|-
CASSFRKGGEKLFF
TGTGCCAGCAGCTTCCGCAAAGGCGGTGAAAAACTGTTTTTT
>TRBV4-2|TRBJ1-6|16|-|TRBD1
CASSQLTGGRGSPLHF
TGTGCCAGCAGCCAACTGACAGGGGGCCGGGGTTCACCCCTCCACTTT
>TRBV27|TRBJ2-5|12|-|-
CASGRAQGTQYF
TGTGCCAGTGGAAGGGCCCAGGGCACCCAGTACTTC
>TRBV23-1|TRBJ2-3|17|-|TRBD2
CASSQALAGDCTDTQYF
TGCGCCAGCAGTCAGGCACTAGCGGGGGACTGCACAGATACGCAGTATTTT
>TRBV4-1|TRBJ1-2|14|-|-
CASSQEVQGDGYTF
TGCGCCAGCAGCCAAGAAGTCCAGGGTGATGGCTACACCTTC
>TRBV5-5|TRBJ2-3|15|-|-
CASSATSGGTDTQYF
TGTGCCAGCAGCGCAACCTCAGGGGGGACAGATACGCAGTATTTT
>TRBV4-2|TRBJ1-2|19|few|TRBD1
CASSQDLSWGQGADYGYTF
TGTGCCAGCAGCCAAGATCTTTCTTGGGGACAGGGGGCAGACTATGGCTACACCTTC
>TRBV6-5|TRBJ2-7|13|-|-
CASSSGQTYEQYF
TGTGCCAGCAGTTCCGGACAGACCTACGAGCAGTACTTC
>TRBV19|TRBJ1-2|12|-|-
CASSSVAGGYTF
TGTGCCAGTAGTTCGGTGGCAGGTGGCTACACCTTC
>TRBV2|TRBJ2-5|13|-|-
CASMSRERETQYF
TGTGCCAGCATGAGCCGGGAGCGGGAGACCCAGTACTTC
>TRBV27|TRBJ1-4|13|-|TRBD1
CASSLTGNEKLFF
TGTGCCAGCAGTTTGACAGGGAATGAAAAACTGTTTTTT
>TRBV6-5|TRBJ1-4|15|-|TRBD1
CASSQGQVGYEKLFF
TGTGCCAGCAGCCAAGGACAGGTCGGTTATGAAAAACTGTTTTTT
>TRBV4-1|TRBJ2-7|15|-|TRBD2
CASTRAGGDTYEQYF
TGCGCCAGCACCCGCGCCGGGGGGGACACCTACGAGCAGTACTTC
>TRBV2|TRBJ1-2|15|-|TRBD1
CASSITGQSGSGYTF
TGTGCCAGCAGCATAACGGGACAGTCAGGCTCTGGCTACACCTTC
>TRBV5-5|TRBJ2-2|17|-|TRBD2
CASSFLSSGANTGELFF
TGTGCCAGCAGCTTCCTGAGTAGCGGGGCAAACACCGGGGAGCTGTTTTTT
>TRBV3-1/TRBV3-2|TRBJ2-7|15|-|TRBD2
CASRTSGRPPYEQYF
TGTGCCAGTAGGACTAGCGGGAGACCACCCTACGAGCAGTACTTC
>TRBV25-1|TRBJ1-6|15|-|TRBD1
CASSDQRQGSSPLHF
TGTGCCAGCAGTGACCAGAGACAGGGTAGTTCACCCCTCCACTTT
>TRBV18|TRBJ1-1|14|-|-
CASSPLDRETEAFF
TGTGCCAGCTCACCACTCGATAGAGAAACTGAAGCTTTCTTT
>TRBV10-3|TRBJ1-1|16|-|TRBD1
CAIRPTYTGGWTEAFF
TGTGCCATCAGACCTACCTATACAGGGGGGTGGACTGAAGCTTTCTTT
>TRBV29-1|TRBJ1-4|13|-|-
CSVGGQGNEKLFF
TGCAGCGTTGGGGGCCAGGGGAACGAAAAACTGTTTTTT
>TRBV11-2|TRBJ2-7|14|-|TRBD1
CASSQQGETYEQYF
TGTGCCAGCAGCCAACAGGGGGAAACCTACGAGCAGTACTTC
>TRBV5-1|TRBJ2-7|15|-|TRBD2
CASGLTSGGTYEQYF
TGCGCCAGCGGACTGACTAGCGGGGGAACCTACGAGCAGTACTTC
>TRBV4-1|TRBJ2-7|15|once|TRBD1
CASSRPPGQGSEQYF
TGCGCCAGCAGCCGACCTCCGGGACAGGGGAGCGAGCAGTACTTC
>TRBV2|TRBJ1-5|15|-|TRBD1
CASNGDRGRNQPQHF
TGTGCCAGCAATGGGGACAGGGGTAGGAATCAGCCCCAGCATTTT
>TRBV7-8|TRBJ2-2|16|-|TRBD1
CASSLAPRGNTGELFF
TGTGCCAGCAGCTTAGCGCCCAGGGGGAATACCGGGGAGCTGTTTTTT
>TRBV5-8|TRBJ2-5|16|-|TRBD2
CASSLRSGTRQETQYF
TGTGCCAGCAGCTTGCGGTCCGGGACTAGGCAAGAGACCCAGTACTTC
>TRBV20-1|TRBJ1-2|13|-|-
CSASPGRDYGYTF
TGCAGTGCTAGTCCGGGCAGGGACTATGGCTACACCTTC
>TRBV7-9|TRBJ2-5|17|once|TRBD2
CASSLALGLAGKETQYF
TGTGCCAGCAGCTTAGCGTTAGGACTAGCGGGTAAAGAGACCCAGTACTTC
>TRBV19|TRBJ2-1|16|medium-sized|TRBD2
CASSIGSGRAGNEQFF
TGTGCCAGTAGTATTGGGAGCGGGAGGGCCGGGAATGAGCAGTTCTTC
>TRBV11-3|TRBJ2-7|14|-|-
CASSLGGEGYEQYF
TGTGCCAGCAGCTTAGGCGGAGAAGGCTACGAGCAGTACTTC
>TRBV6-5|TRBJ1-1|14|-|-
CASSYGIMNTEAFF
TGTGCCAGCAGTTACGGCATCATGAACACTGAAGCTTTCTTT
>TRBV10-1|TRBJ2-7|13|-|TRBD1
CASRGDRTYEQYF
TGCGCCAGCAGGGGGGACAGAACCTACGAGCAGTACTTC
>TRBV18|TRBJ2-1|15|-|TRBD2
CASSPGTNSYNEQFF
TGTGCCAGCTCACCAGGGACTAACTCCTACAATGAGCAGTTCTTC
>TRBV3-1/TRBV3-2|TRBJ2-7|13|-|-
CASSLGRGYEQYF
TGTGCCAGCAGCCTCGGCCGGGGCTACGAGCAGTACTTC